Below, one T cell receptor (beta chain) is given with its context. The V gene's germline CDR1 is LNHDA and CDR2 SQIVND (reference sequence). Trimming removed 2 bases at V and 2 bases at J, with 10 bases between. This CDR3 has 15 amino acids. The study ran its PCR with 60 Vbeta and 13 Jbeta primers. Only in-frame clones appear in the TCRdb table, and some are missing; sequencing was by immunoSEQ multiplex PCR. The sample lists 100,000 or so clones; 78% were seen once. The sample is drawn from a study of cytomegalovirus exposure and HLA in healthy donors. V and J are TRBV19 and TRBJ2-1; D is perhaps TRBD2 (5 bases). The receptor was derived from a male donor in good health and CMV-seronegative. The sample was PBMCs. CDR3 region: CASSITAETYNEQFF. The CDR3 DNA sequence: TGTGCCAGTAGTATAACAGCGGAGACCTACAATGAGCAGTTCTTC.